The sequence of this TCR beta chain was determined in a study of control samples from healthy donors and cancer patients. Germline-derived CDR1 and CDR2 are MDHEN and SYDVKM. Trimming left V 8 bases short and J 2 bases short, with 13 bases between. CDR3 length equals 14 residues. Profiled with immunoSEQ multiplex PCR; TCRdb holds only in-frame clones, not every one. The data show some 120,000 clones, around nine tenths seen once. The TCR was taken from a man younger than 30 in good health. The chain couples TRBV28 to TRBJ1-5; D gene ambiguous. Input material: blood. The CDR3 is CASSPVRGNQPQHF. The CDR3 DNA follows: TGTGCCAGCTCGCCGGTTCGGGGCAATCAGCCCCAGCATTTT.